This TCR beta chain was obtained from a study of T cells in Graves' hyperthyroidism and ophthalmopathy (dated by TCRdb to between 2019 and 2020). General notes on the study: Peripheral blood samples were taken at initial diagnosis, before any treatment was given. To identify distinguishing TCR V-J signatures, a discovery cohort of around 100 patients was used, comprising 43 with Graves' ophthalmopathy and about 59 with stable Graves' hyperthyroidism. Prospective prediction of ophthalmopathy was tested in an independent validation cohort of about 19 hyperthyroidism patients and 15 to 17 patients who later progressed to ophthalmopathy. For training and testing, the approximately 97 patients in the discovery cohort were randomly divided in a 7:3 ratio. The study also compared thyroid tissue and blood T-cell repertoires from over 5 Graves' hyperthyroidism patients. Once sampling was done, hyperthyroidism patients were given methimazole at a starting dose of 30 mg daily, whereas ophthalmopathy patients were given high-dose intravenous methylprednisolone. TCR Vbeta CDR3 sequencing of 135 peripheral blood samples (over 40 ophthalmopathy, 70 to 85 hyperthyroidism and around 17 progressor patients) is reported in the paper.

The full study reports these points: Blood samples also contained most of the expanded thyroid clonotypes (frequency above 0.001), which suggests that blood repertoires may reflect thyroid immune responses. During validation, the model predicted progression to ophthalmopathy a median of around 6 months ahead of onset, with roughly 65% sensitivity and roughly 72% specificity. In cross-validation, a model built on a 13 V-J signature told ophthalmopathy apart from stable hyperthyroidism with less than 90% sensitivity and about 81% specificity, and in testing the same model reached 80%/75%. No statistical method was used to set the sample size in advance, and investigators knew the group allocation.

This clonotype occurred many times. The target of this receptor is not known. Base qualities are missing; no much larger clone stands one base away. TCR beta CDR3 regions were amplified from RNA transcripts. The TCR CDR3 was subjected to a first round of RT-PCR using the HTBI primer set and the Qiagen OneStep RT-PCR kit. The libraries were constructed in a second round of multiplex PCR and then size-selected and purified. Libraries were sequenced paired-end with 100 bp reads on an Illumina HiSeq2000. As for how the authors treated the data: SOAPnuke was used to process the raw data, with reads discarded if the reads contained adapters or uncalled bases, had a mean Phred below 15, or lacked an exact constant-primer or identifier match. High-quality paired reads were merged using COPE v1.2.5, and each unique nucleotide sequence was defined as a clonotype. MiTCR v1.1 was used to align the clonotypes against IMGT TRBV, TRBD and TRBJ reference segments. The analysis was restricted to V-J combinations with a frequency above 0.0001, which together covered just over 98% of the repertoires. The TCS score was defined as F50 (clonal expansion) divided by E x V (chaos), with BLOSUM62-based TCRdist calculated between CDR3 peptides within each V-J. Welch's t-statistics and random forest reduced roughly 540 V-J features to 10 to 15, which were used in a naive Bayes classifier (R e1071). TCRdb reworked the public reads: Q25 trimming with fastp, MiXCR clone assembly, productive beta chains retained. Every distinct CDR3 protein forms one entry, paired with its most common genes and DNA. TCRdb, not the original authors, processed these V and J calls. Here the sample has fewer than 550,000 distinct CDR3 sequences; about 15% occur a single time. The ten largest clones take up approximately 8% of the sample.

The junction shows trimming of 0 bases on V and 2 bases on J, and the gene matches do not reach 6 bases of it. Measured from the cysteine to the phenylalanine, the CDR3 is 17 residues long. Only the CDR3 region is kept as DNA, spanning 51 bases read in frame from base 1. CDR1 LGHDT and CDR2 YNNKEL are derived from the germline V gene (reference sequence). A patient counted as having stable Graves' hyperthyroidism if no progression to ophthalmopathy occurred over 18 months of follow-up. Hyperthyroidism patients were aged 18 to 65 years and newly diagnosed, with disease duration of less than 2 months. Exclusion was applied to patients with uncontrolled infections, other autoimmune diseases, pregnancy or lactation. Diagnoses were based on clinical symptoms, serum thyroxine and TRAb, thyroid ultrasound and orbital computed tomography. PBMCs were separated from roughly 9.6 ml of fresh peripheral blood using Ficoll-Paque density gradient centrifugation. Total RNA was extracted using Trizol reagent, and RNA quality was assessed on an Agilent 2100 Bioanalyzer.

The chain is made from TRBV3-1 and TRBJ2-3; 9 of the junction bases match TRBD2. The TCR comes from a woman aged 18-30 years with Graves' hyperthyroidism. Sequenced input: blood. The DNA sequence is given as TGTGCCAGCAGCCAAGAAGGGGTAGCGGGGGACACAGATACGCAGTATTTT. Translation gives CASSQEGVAGDTDTQYF.